This paragraph reports one T cell receptor beta chain. TCRdb's copy holds only in-frame clones and misses some; the assay was immunoSEQ multiplex PCR. The sample lists approximately 150,000 clones; 88% were seen once. The germline V gene encodes CDR1 SQVTM and CDR2 ANQGSEA. V shed 3 bases, J shed 3 bases, and the junction held 9 bases outside the gene matches. This CDR3 has 16 residues. The data were taken from a study of blood T cell repertoires in COVID-19. Sequencing was carried out using peripheral blood. The sequence derives from a man aged 65-85 years with acute or convalescent COVID-19. This sequence joins TRBV29-1 and TRBJ2-5; 11 bases are shared with TRBD2. The chain's CDR3 is CSVDLFLAGGKETQYF. The CDR3 DNA sequence: TGCAGCGTTGATTTGTTCCTAGCGGGGGGAAAAGAGACCCAGTACTTC.